This T cell receptor (beta chain) derives from a study of blood T cell repertoires in COVID-19. The method was immunoSEQ multiplex PCR; TCRdb's version includes in-frame clones alone and lacks a portion of them. This table holds fewer than 600,000 clones, approximately 92% found once. This CDR3 is built from 12 residues. Trimming left V 6 bases short and J 4 bases short, with 9 bases between. The sequencing input was peripheral blood. The TCR originated in a man between 18 and 29 years old with COVID-19, enrolled during active disease. The chain couples TRBV12-3 or TRBV12-4 to TRBJ1-1; D remains ambiguous. Written as DNA, the CDR3 is TGTGCCAGCAGCCTCACCGGCACTGAAGCTTTCTTT. This codes for CASSLTGTEAFF.